This T cell receptor (beta chain) is from a study of blood T cells in healthy people across ages. General study points: It was held that the diversity estimates obtained from one million T cells were underestimates.

Alongside a J-beta primer mix, a sample-barcoded 5' primer served in a second PCR lasting about 6 to 12 cycles. TCRdb processed the 5' RACE reads anew with MiXCR; each CDR3 protein has one entry. The sample has roughly 800,000 distinct CDR3 sequences; 20% to 30% are singletons. Germline CDR1 GTSNPN, CDR2 SVGIG (reference sequence). The CDR3 is 11 residues long. Deletions cut 1 base from V and 4 bases from J, with 5 bases between. As for this clonotype: Its specificity is unknown.

Separately, the same data were catalogued under a study of T cells of mothers and their children.

The sample consisted of blood. The chain carries TRBV30 and TRBJ2-7; D gene ambiguous. The TCR comes from a boy between 10 and 17 years old in good health. CDR3 in DNA: TGTGCCTGGAGTGATATATACGAGCAGTACTTC. It is translated as CAWSDIYEQYF. The complete variable domain, with remaining parts taken from reference TRBV30 and TRBJ2-7, reads SQTIHQWPATLVQPVGSPLSLECTVEGTSNPNLYWYRQAAGRGLQLLFYSVGIGQISSEVPQNLSASRPQDRQFILSSKKLLLSDSGFYLCAWSDIYEQYFGPGTRLTVT.